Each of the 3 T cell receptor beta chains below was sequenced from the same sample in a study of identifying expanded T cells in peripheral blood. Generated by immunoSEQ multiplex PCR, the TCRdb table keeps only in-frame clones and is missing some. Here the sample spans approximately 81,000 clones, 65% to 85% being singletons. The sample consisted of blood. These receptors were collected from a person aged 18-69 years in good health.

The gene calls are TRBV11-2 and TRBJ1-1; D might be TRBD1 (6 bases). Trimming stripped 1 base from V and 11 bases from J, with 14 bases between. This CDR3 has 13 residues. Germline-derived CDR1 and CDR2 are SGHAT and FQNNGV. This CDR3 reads CASSLAGVPDAFF. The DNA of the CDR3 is TGTGCCAGCAGCTTAGCAGGGGTTCCCGACGCTTTCTTT.

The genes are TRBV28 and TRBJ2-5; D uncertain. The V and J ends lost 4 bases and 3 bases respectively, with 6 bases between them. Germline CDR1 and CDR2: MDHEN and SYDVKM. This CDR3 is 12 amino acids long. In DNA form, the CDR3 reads TGTGCCAGCAGTTGGGTGAAAGAGACCCAGTACTTC. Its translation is CASSWVKETQYF.

In nucleotides, the CDR3 is TGTGCCAGTAGTATAGGGGGCGTAGATACGCAGTATTTT. Translated: CASSIGGVDTQYF. The rearrangement uses TRBV19 and TRBJ2-3; tentative D call: TRBD1 (5 bases). This CDR3 comprises 13 residues. The germline gives CDR1 LNHDA, CDR2 SQIVND (reference sequence). V lost 1 base and J 5 bases, leaving 7 bases between the germline ends.